This T cell receptor beta chain was identified during a study of T cell changes during pregnancy in multiple sclerosis. The V and J ends lost 4 bases and 4 bases, in that order; junction bases with no gene match: 10. The CDR3 spans 16 residues. The germline V gene encodes CDR1 LGHNA and CDR2 YNFKEQ. Clones were sequenced by immunoSEQ multiplex PCR, and TCRdb holds only the in-frame ones, with some missing. The repertoire includes fewer than 85,000 clones, approximately 93% of them detected once, and 2.5% sits in the top ten. The chain combines TRBV4-2 with TRBJ2-5; 9 nucleotides agree with TRBD2. The sample here was peripheral blood, taken in the second trimester of pregnancy. This sequence originates from a female donor with multiple sclerosis, enrolled in a pregnancy study. The CDR3 nucleotides are TGTGCCAGCAGCCTCGGGACTAGCAGTGTCGGAGAGACCCAGTACTTC. Translating gives CASSLGTSSVGETQYF.